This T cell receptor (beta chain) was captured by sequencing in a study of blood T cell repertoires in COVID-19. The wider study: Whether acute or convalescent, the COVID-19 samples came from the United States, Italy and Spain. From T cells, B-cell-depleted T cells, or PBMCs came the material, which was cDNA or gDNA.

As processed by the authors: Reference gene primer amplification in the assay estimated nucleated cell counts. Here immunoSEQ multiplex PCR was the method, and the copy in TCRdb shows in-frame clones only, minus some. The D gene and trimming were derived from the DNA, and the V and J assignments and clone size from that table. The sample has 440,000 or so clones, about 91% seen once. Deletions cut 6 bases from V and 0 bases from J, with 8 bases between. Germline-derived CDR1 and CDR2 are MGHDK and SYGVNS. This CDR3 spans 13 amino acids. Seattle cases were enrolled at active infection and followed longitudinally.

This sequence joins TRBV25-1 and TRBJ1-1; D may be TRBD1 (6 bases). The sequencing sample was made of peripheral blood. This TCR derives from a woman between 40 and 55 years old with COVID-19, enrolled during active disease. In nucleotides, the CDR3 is TGTGCCAGCAGCCGGGACATGAACACTGAAGCTTTCTTT. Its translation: CASSRDMNTEAFF.